Following are 5 T cell receptor beta chains from one sample sequenced in a study of T-cell memory formation after mild COVID-19. TCRdb reprocessed the 5' RACE reads with MiXCR, giving one entry per CDR3 protein. The table has 450,000 to 650,000 distinct CDR3 sequences, more than 15% seen once. The sample taken for sequencing was PBMCs or a T cell subset sorted from them (not recorded which). The source is an adult woman who had mild COVID-19 (a few samples of this study predate the infection). Cell type and time point are not known.

V gene TRBV12-3 or TRBV12-4 combines with J gene TRBJ2-1; D ambiguous. Trimming pared 5 bases from V and 8 bases from J, leaving 10 bases between. This CDR3 contains 12 residues. In DNA, the CDR3 is TGTGCCAGCAGTCCCGCGGTTTATGAGCAGTTCTTC. It specifies CASSPAVYEQFF.

The chain joins TRBV9 to TRBJ2-3; TRBD2 matches at 7 bases. From germline, CDR1 is SGDLS and CDR2 YYNGEE. The trim removed 0 bases at V and 9 bases at J, leaving 4 bases unmatched. The CDR3 covers 13 residues. This CDR3 is CASSVGGGGTQYF. DNA for the CDR3: TGTGCCAGCAGCGTAGGCGGGGGAGGAACGCAGTATTTT.

This clonotype appeared many times. This chain joins TRBV19 and TRBJ2-1, with 7 bases fitting TRBD2. Germline CDR1 reads LNHDA; CDR2 reads SQIVND (reference sequence). J gave up 0 bases and V 0 bases, and 2 bases lay outside the gene matches. The CDR3 sequence is 16 residues long. CDR3 protein: CASSIEAGISYNEQFF. The CDR3 DNA sequence: TGTGCCAGTAGTATAGAAGCGGGAATCTCCTACAATGAGCAGTTCTTC.

J is TRBJ2-1 and V is TRBV13; TRBD2 aligns across 9 bases. The CDR3 extends over 14 amino acids. The J segment lost 7 bases and the V segment lost 5 bases, leaving 6 bases of the junction unmatched. Germline assignment: CDR1 PRHDT and CDR2 FYEKMQ (reference sequence). CDR3 in DNA: TGTGCCAGCAGCGGGGGACTAGCCCCGAATGAGCAGTTCTTC. As protein: CASSGGLAPNEQFF.

Only a few counts were recorded for this clonotype. This rearrangement joins TRBV18 to TRBJ1-2, with 7 bases fitting TRBD1. Germline V lookup: CDR1 KGHSH, CDR2 LQKENI. The CDR3 has 14 amino acids. The J segment lost 6 bases and the V segment lost 3 bases, leaving 7 bases of the junction unmatched. The CDR3 region has the DNA TGTGCCAGCTCACCTTCCGAAGACAGGGATGGCTACACCTTC. It yields the protein CASSPSEDRDGYTF.